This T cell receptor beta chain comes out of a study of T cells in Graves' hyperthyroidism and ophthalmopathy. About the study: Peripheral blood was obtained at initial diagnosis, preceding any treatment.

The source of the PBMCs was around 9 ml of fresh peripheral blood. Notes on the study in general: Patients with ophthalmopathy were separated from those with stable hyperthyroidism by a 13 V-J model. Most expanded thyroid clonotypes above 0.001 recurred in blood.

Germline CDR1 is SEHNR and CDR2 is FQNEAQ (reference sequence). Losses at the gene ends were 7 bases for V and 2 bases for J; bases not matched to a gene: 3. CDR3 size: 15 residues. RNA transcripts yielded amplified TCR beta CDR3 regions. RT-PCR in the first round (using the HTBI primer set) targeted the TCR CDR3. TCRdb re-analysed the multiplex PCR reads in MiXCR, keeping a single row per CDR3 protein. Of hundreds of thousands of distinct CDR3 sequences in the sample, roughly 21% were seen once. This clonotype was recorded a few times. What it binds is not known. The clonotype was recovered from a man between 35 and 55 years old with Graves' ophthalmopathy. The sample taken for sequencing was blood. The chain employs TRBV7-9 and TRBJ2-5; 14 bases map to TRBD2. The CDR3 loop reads CASTGLAGGQETQYF. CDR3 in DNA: TGTGCCAGCACCGGACTAGCGGGGGGTCAAGAGACCCAGTACTTC.